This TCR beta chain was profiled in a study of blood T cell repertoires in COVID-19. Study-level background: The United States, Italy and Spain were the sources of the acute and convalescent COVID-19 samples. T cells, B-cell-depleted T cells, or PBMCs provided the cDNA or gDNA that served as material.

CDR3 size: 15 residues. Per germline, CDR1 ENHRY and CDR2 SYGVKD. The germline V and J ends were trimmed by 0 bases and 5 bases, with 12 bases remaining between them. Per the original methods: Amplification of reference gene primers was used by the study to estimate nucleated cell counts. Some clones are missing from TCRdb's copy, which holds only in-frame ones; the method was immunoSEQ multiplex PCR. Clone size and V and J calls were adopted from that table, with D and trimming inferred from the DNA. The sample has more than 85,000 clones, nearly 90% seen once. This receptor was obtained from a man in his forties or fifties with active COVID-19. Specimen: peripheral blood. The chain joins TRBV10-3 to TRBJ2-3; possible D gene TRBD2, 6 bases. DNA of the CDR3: TGTGCCATCAGTGAGTCGAACACCGGGAGAGATACGCAGTATTTT. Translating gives CAISESNTGRDTQYF.